This entry concerns a single TCR beta chain. Germline V gene data show CDR1 as LNHNV and CDR2 as YYDKDF (reference sequence). The junction had 4 bases not matched to a gene; V was cut back by 0 bases and J by 5 bases. The CDR3 contains 15 residues. This sample stems from a study of OX40 agonist ivuxolimab in advanced cancers. Produced via immunoSEQ multiplex PCR; TCRdb's table is partial and in-frame only. Here the sample spans under 40,000 clones, roughly 79% being singletons. The source is an adult with an advanced solid tumor such as melanoma, head and neck, liver or kidney cancer. The gene calls are TRBV15 and TRBJ1-5; 7 positions match TRBD1. Sequenced material: CD4+ or CD8+ T cells sorted from blood, taken in a trial of the OX40 agonist ivuxolimab. CDR3 DNA sequence: TGTGCCACCAGCAGAGACGACAGGGTGGATCAGCCCCAGCATTTT. It encodes CATSRDDRVDQPQHF.